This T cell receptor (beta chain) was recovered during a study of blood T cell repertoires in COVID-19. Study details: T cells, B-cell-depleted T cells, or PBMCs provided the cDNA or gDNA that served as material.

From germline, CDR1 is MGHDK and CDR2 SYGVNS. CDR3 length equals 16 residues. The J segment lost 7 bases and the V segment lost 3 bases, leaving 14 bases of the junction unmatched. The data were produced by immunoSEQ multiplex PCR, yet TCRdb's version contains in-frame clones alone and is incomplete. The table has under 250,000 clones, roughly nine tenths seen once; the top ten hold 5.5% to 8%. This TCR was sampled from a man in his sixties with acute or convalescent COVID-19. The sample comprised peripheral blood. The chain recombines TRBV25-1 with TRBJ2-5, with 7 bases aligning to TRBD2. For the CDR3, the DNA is TGTGCCAGCAGTGACCCCAGCGGGGACCCTTTTGGGACCCAGTACTTC. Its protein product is CASSDPSGDPFGTQYF.